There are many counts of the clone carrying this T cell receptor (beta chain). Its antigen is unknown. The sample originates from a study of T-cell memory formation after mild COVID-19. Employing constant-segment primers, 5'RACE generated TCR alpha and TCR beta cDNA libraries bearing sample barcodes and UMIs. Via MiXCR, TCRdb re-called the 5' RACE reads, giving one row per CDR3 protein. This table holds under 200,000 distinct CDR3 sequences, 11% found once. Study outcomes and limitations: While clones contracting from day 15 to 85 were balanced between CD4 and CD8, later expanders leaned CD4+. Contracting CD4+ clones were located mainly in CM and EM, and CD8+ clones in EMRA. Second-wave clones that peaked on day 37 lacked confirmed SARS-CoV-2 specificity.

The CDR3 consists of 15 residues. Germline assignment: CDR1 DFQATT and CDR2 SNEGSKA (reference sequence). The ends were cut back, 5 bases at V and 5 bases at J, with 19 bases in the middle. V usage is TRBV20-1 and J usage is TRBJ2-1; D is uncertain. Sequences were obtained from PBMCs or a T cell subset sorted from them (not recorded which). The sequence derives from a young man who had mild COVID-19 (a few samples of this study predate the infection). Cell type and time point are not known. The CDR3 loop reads CSARGLEAPDNEQFF. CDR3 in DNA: TGCAGTGCTCGCGGCCTAGAGGCCCCTGACAATGAGCAGTTCTTC.